Listed below are T cell receptor beta chains from one sample, sequenced in a study of blood T cells in healthy people across ages. TCRdb ran MiXCR on the 5' RACE reads and lists one entry per CDR3 protein. This sample has around 1,800,000 distinct CDR3 sequences, with about two fifths found just once. The specimen was blood. The receptors here all came from a human donor in good health. The CDR3 runs from the conserved cysteine through the conserved F or W. D genes are given only for firm matches. The size entry is marked missing in some rows and otherwise reads once, few, many or a size class.

TRBJ2-1 TRBD1 TRBV7-2 . CASSPPDRGQFF TGTGCCAGCAGCCCCCCCGACAGGGGGCAGTTCTTC
TRBJ2-1 TRBD2 TRBV7-6 . CASSLLAGRNEQFF TGTGCCAGCAGCTTATTAGCGGGGAGGAATGAGCAGTTCTTC
TRBJ1-6 . TRBV11-2 . CASSHGPYNSPLHF TGTGCCAGCAGCCACGGGCCTTATAATTCACCCCTCCACTTT
TRBJ1-6 . TRBV7-2 few CASSLEAQRWNPNSPLHF TGTGCCAGCAGCTTAGAAGCACAAAGGTGGAACCCAAATTCACCCCTCCACTTT
TRBJ2-3 . TRBV7-9 . CASSFNPITDTQYF TGTGCCAGCAGCTTTAACCCTATCACAGATACGCAGTATTTT
TRBJ1-2 . TRBV9 few CASSAPRGGSTLNYGYTF TGTGCCAGCAGCGCCCCGCGGGGGGGCTCCACGCTTAACTATGGCTACACCTTC
TRBJ2-1 . TRBV28 . CASSLGRYYNEQFF TGTGCCAGCAGTTTGGGCAGGTACTACAATGAGCAGTTCTTC
TRBJ2-7 . TRBV9 . CASSVEVGGLYNEQYF TGTGCCAGCAGCGTAGAGGTAGGGGGTCTCTACAATGAGCAGTACTTC
TRBJ2-7 . TRBV29-1 few CSVEKAYEQYF TGCAGCGTTGAAAAGGCCTACGAGCAGTACTTC
TRBJ2-3 . TRBV20-1 . CSARGNTQYF TGCAGTGCTAGGGGGAATACGCAGTATTTT
TRBJ1-4 . TRBV12-3/TRBV12-4 . CASIPGSDEKLFF TGTGCCAGCATTCCCGGGTCGGACGAAAAACTGTTTTTT
TRBJ1-2 . TRBV29-1 . CSVEMAEFYGYTF TGCAGCGTTGAAATGGCAGAATTCTATGGCTACACCTTC
TRBJ2-1 TRBD2 TRBV4-2 . CASSQDGGVARNEQFF TGTGCCAGCAGCCAAGATGGGGGGGTCGCCCGGAATGAGCAGTTCTTC
TRBJ1-2 TRBD1 TRBV7-8 few CASRIDRGRSSGYTF TGTGCCAGCAGAATAGACAGGGGGCGGTCGAGTGGCTACACCTTC
TRBJ1-2 . TRBV6-6 . CASSYRYGTKDGYTF TGTGCCAGCAGCTATCGTTACGGGACAAAGGATGGCTACACCTTC
TRBJ1-1 . TRBV7-2 . CASSLSLAQTGAFF TGTGCCAGCAGCTTAAGTTTGGCCCAAACCGGAGCTTTCTTT
TRBJ1-1 . TRBV12-3/TRBV12-4 . CASRFGQLNTEAFF TGTGCCAGCAGGTTCGGTCAGCTGAACACTGAAGCTTTCTTT
TRBJ2-3 TRBD2 TRBV12-3/TRBV12-4 . CASSPFGLAGGSGDTQYF TGTGCCAGCAGTCCCTTCGGACTAGCGGGGGGTTCGGGAGATACGCAGTATTTT
TRBJ1-2 . TRBV20-1 . CSAPAEEDYGYTF TGCAGTGCTCCCGCGGAAGAGGACTATGGCTACACCTTC
TRBJ2-6 . TRBV28 . CASSTIKGILGSGANVLTF TGTGCCAGCAGTACCATAAAGGGCATCCTGGGGTCTGGGGCCAACGTCCTGACTTTC
TRBJ2-3 . TRBV4-3 few CASSRRGPASRDTQYF TGCGCCAGCAGCCGAAGAGGGCCTGCGTCAAGAGATACGCAGTATTTT
TRBJ2-5 TRBD2 TRBV4-3 . CASSQDEGGEETQYF TGCGCCAGCAGCCAAGATGAGGGAGGGGAAGAGACCCAGTACTTC
TRBJ2-5 . TRBV7-2 . CASSSAFFQETQYF TGTGCCAGCAGCTCCGCCTTCTTTCAAGAGACCCAGTACTTC
TRBJ2-3 TRBD2 TRBV7-9 few CAGFSGGASTDTQYF TGTGCCGGATTCTCCGGGGGGGCTAGCACAGATACGCAGTATTTT
TRBJ2-7 . TRBV5-1 . CASRSIPGTHDEQYF TGCGCCAGCAGATCCATCCCCGGGACTCACGACGAGCAGTACTTC
TRBJ1-1 TRBD1 TRBV29-1 few CSVAGGAANTEAFF TGCAGCGTTGCAGGGGGTGCGGCGAACACTGAAGCTTTCTTT
TRBJ1-2 . TRBV20-1 . CSARVPGKGYGYTF TGCAGTGCTAGAGTTCCAGGGAAAGGCTATGGCTACACCTTC
TRBJ2-7 TRBD2 TRBV5-1 many CASSHQPGTRFYEQYF TGCGCCAGCAGCCACCAGCCCGGGACTAGATTCTACGAGCAGTACTTC
TRBJ1-2 . TRBV6-1 . CASRSDRIYGYTF TGTGCCAGCAGATCAGACAGGATCTATGGCTACACCTTC
TRBJ1-2 . TRBV18 . CASSPGRNNYGYTF TGTGCCAGCTCGCCCGGACGGAACAACTATGGCTACACCTTC
TRBJ1-2 TRBD1 TRBV29-1 . CSADQGQGMAYGYTF TGCAGCGCCGACCAAGGACAGGGTATGGCCTATGGCTACACCTTC
TRBJ1-1 . TRBV12-3/TRBV12-4 . CASSPPGRVTGAFF TGTGCCAGCAGTCCTCCCGGCAGGGTCACTGGGGCTTTCTTT
TRBJ1-1 . TRBV6-5 . CASIITSSTPVATEAFF TGTGCCAGCATTATAACTAGCTCCACGCCGGTGGCCACTGAAGCTTTCTTT
TRBJ2-3 . TRBV9 . CASSEFDGRATDTQYF TGTGCCAGCAGTGAATTCGACGGCCGGGCTACAGATACGCAGTATTTT
TRBJ1-2 TRBD1 TRBV4-3 few CASSQRTQGAGGYTF TGCGCCAGCAGCCAACGAACGCAGGGGGCGGGCGGCTACACCTTC
TRBJ2-1 . TRBV29-1 . CGVGTGAELYNEQFF TGCGGCGTAGGGACCGGGGCCGAGCTATACAATGAGCAGTTCTTC
TRBJ2-1 TRBD2 TRBV7-2 few CASSWGLAGGLEQFF TGTGCCAGCAGCTGGGGACTAGCGGGGGGGCTTGAGCAGTTCTTC
TRBJ2-1 . TRBV5-1 . CASNPFGGDEQFF TGCGCCAGCAACCCCTTTGGTGGGGATGAGCAGTTCTTC
TRBJ1-5 . TRBV12-3/TRBV12-4 . CASRGMGNQPQHF TGTGCCAGCAGGGGAATGGGCAATCAGCCCCAGCATTTT
TRBJ1-1 . TRBV20-1 . CSARVRTSVTEAFF TGCAGTGCTAGAGTTAGGACATCAGTCACTGAAGCTTTCTTT
TRBJ1-6 TRBD1 TRBV6-5 few CASSFPPGGRNSPLHF TGTGCCAGCAGTTTCCCCCCAGGGGGCAGAAATTCACCCCTCCACTTT
TRBJ2-6 TRBD1 TRBV6-2/TRBV6-3 . CASSSGQTSGANVLTF TGTGCCAGCAGCTCGGGACAGACCTCTGGGGCCAACGTCCTGACTTTC
TRBJ2-2 . TRBV20-1 . CSASSTGELFF TGCAGTGCGTCATCCACCGGGGAGCTGTTTTTT
TRBJ2-6 . TRBV9 few CASSVVGTSGANVLTF TGTGCCAGCAGCGTAGTAGGTACCTCTGGGGCCAACGTCCTGACTTTC
TRBJ1-2 TRBD1 TRBV6-5 many CASSPLSGGGYTF TGTGCCAGCAGTCCCCTCTCAGGGGGTGGCTACACCTTC
TRBJ1-4 TRBD1 TRBV7-9 . CASSSGQVSSLLFF TGTGCCAGCAGCTCAGGACAGGTCTCTTCCCTACTGTTTTTT
TRBJ1-1 . TRBV12-3/TRBV12-4 . CASRTDRLNTEAFF TGTGCCAGCAGAACCGACAGACTGAACACTGAAGCTTTCTTT
TRBJ1-1 TRBD1 TRBV6-5 few CASSRPGQGNTEAFF TGCGCCAGCAGCCGGCCGGGACAGGGGAACACTGAAGCTTTCTTT